A selection of T cell receptor beta chains follows, all from one sample in a study of cytomegalovirus exposure and HLA in healthy donors. Sequenced by immunoSEQ multiplex PCR; TCRdb stores in-frame clones only, minus some. The sample contains 100,000 to 150,000 clones, 75% to 85% of which appear only once. Sequenced: PBMCs. The receptors here all came from a man aged 40-49 years in good health and CMV-seronegative. Each CDR3 is given with its conserved first and last residue. The order of the fields is clone size, V gene, J gene, D gene, CDR3 DNA, CDR3 protein. The D gene is left open where the match is weak. Clone size is not always given. Where it is, it says once, few, many or a class for expanded clones.

.	TRBV4-1	TRBJ1-1	TRBD1	TGCGCCAGCAGCCAAGATCGACAGGGTGGGACTGAAGCTTTCTTT	CASSQDRQGGTEAFF
.	TRBV6-5	TRBJ2-7	.	TGTGCCAGCACTCCCCAGGGCTCCTACGAGCAGTACTTC	CASTPQGSYEQYF
.	TRBV18	TRBJ2-7	TRBD1	TGTGCCAGCTCACCCGGGACAGGGATCACCTACGAGCAGTACTTC	CASSPGTGITYEQYF
.	TRBV30	TRBJ2-2	TRBD1	TGTGCCTGGAGTGATTCGGGGACAGGGGGCTCCGGGGAGCTGTTTTTT	CAWSDSGTGGSGELFF
.	TRBV4-1	TRBJ1-2	.	TGCGCCAGCAGCCAAGACCCCAGGAACTATGGCTACACCTTC	CASSQDPRNYGYTF
.	TRBV7-9	TRBJ1-1	.	TGTGCCAGCAGCTGGGGTGGAGGGAACACTGAAGCTTTCTTT	CASSWGGGNTEAFF
.	TRBV28	TRBJ2-7	.	TGTGCCAGCAGTTTATTGGACAGCTACGAGCAGTACTTC	CASSLLDSYEQYF
few	TRBV30	TRBJ2-6	.	TGTGCCTGGAAGCCCCCCCGAGCTGGGGCCAACGTCCTGACTTTC	CAWKPPRAGANVLTF
.	TRBV6-1	TRBJ2-7	.	TGTGCCAGCATGTTCGGGACATGGAGCGACGAGCAGTACTTC	CASMFGTWSDEQYF
.	TRBV2	TRBJ1-4	.	TGTGCCAGCAGCCGAGGGGGAGGGGAAAGCGAAAAACTGTTTTTT	CASSRGGGESEKLFF
.	TRBV29-1	TRBJ2-7	.	TGCAGCGTCGTCTACGGGGGTCAAGGGCAGTACTTC	CSVVYGGQGQYF
.	TRBV2	TRBJ1-5	.	TGTGCCAGCAGTGAACAGGGTCGGAGGGTTCAGCCCCAGCATTTT	CASSEQGRRVQPQHF
.	TRBV7-6	TRBJ2-5	TRBD2	TGTGCCAGCAGCCTAGACCAGGGACTAGCGGCCCAAGAGACCCAGTACTTC	CASSLDQGLAAQETQYF
.	TRBV7-3	TRBJ2-1	.	TGTGCCAGCAGCTTAAACCAGAATGAGCAGTTCTTC	CASSLNQNEQFF
once	TRBV5-8	TRBJ1-4	TRBD1	TGTGCCAGCAGCGACTCGGGACAGGGCGGTGAAAAACTGTTTTTT	CASSDSGQGGEKLFF
.	TRBV28	TRBJ2-7	.	TGTGCCAGCAAGGAGGGGATCAACGAGCAGTACTTC	CASKEGINEQYF
.	TRBV7-9	TRBJ1-6	.	TGTGCCAGCAGCTTAGTGTCAGGCGATAATTCACCCCTCCACTTT	CASSLVSGDNSPLHF
.	TRBV19	TRBJ1-1	.	TGTGCCAGTAGTATACTAGGGGTCGGGACTGAAGCTTTCTTT	CASSILGVGTEAFF
.	TRBV25-1	TRBJ2-3	TRBD2	TGTGCCAGCAGTGAAGTTGGGACTAGCGGGGGGGGCACAGATACGCAGTATTTT	CASSEVGTSGGGTDTQYF
once	TRBV19	TRBJ1-2	TRBD1	TGTGCCAGTAGTCCGCACCGGGACAGAGCTAACTATGGCTACACCTTC	CASSPHRDRANYGYTF
.	TRBV28	TRBJ1-1	.	TGTGCCAGCAGTTTCCAGGGGAGGGGCACTGAAGCTTTCTTT	CASSFQGRGTEAFF
.	TRBV28	TRBJ2-5	TRBD2	TGTGCCAGCAGTTTGAGCGGGAGGGGAGAAGAGACCCAGTACTTC	CASSLSGRGEETQYF
once	TRBV18	TRBJ1-5	.	TGTGCCAGCTCGACAGGTGAAAATCAGCCCCAGCATTTT	CASSTGENQPQHF
once	TRBV13	TRBJ2-3	TRBD1	TGTGCCAGCAGCTTCAAACAGGGGTCAATCGGCACAGATACGCAGTATTTT	CASSFKQGSIGTDTQYF
.	TRBV7-9	TRBJ2-1	.	TGTGCCAGCAGCTTACGCGGGACTAATGAGCAGTTCTTC	CASSLRGTNEQFF
.	TRBV28	TRBJ2-7	TRBD2	TGTGCCAGCAGTTTCGCCAGCGGGAGGGCCGATTTCTCCTACGAGCAGTACTTC	CASSFASGRADFSYEQYF
.	TRBV5-1	TRBJ2-2	.	TGCGCCAGCAGCACACAGGGTGTCGGGGAGCTGTTTTTT	CASSTQGVGELFF
.	TRBV28	TRBJ2-1	.	TGTGCCATCCGGAGCGCCTACTCCCCCAATGAGCAGTTCTTC	CAIRSAYSPNEQFF
few	TRBV28	TRBJ2-2	.	TGTGCCAGCAGTTTAATGGCATACACCGGGGAGCTGTTTTTT	CASSLMAYTGELFF
.	TRBV28	TRBJ1-2	.	TGTGCCAGCAGTTTATCGGGACTCTACGGGGATGGCTACACCTTC	CASSLSGLYGDGYTF
once	TRBV11-3	TRBJ2-7	.	TGTGCCAGCAGCTTAAGAGGGCAGGAAGGCTACGAGCAGTACTTC	CASSLRGQEGYEQYF
.	TRBV2	TRBJ1-1	.	TGTGCCAGCAGTGATCCCCCAGACACTGAAGCTTTCTTT	CASSDPPDTEAFF
few	TRBV6-6	TRBJ1-1	TRBD1	TGTGCCAGCAATGGACAGGGGAACACTGAAGCTTTCTTT	CASNGQGNTEAFF
.	TRBV9	TRBJ2-1	.	TGTGCCAGCAGCTCCGCGGCAAGGGGGGGCAATGAGCAGTTCTTC	CASSSAARGGNEQFF
.	TRBV28	TRBJ1-1	.	TGTGCCAGCAGCGACAGTTTGAACACTGAAGCTTTCTTT	CASSDSLNTEAFF
.	TRBV19	TRBJ2-3	TRBD2	TGTGCCAGTAGTCTCCGGACTAGCGCAGATACGCAGTATTTT	CASSLRTSADTQYF
.	TRBV2	TRBJ1-2	TRBD1	TGTGCCAGCAGCGCCTCCCAAGGGGGCAATGGCTACACCTTC	CASSASQGGNGYTF
.	TRBV6-1	TRBJ2-1	.	TGTGCCAGCGGTCCTATCAATGAGCAGTTCTTC	CASGPINEQFF
.	TRBV27	TRBJ2-7	TRBD1	TGTGCCAGCAGTCGGAAACTCCTGACAGGGGGATCCTACGAGCAGTACTTC	CASSRKLLTGGSYEQYF
.	TRBV27	TRBJ2-4	.	TGTGCCAGCAGTCCCCTCGCCGCCGGCATTCAGTACTTC	CASSPLAAGIQYF
.	TRBV6-5	TRBJ2-7	TRBD2	TGTGCCAGCAGTTATACTAGCGGGAGTTTCCACGAGCAGTACTTC	CASSYTSGSFHEQYF
.	TRBV18	TRBJ1-6	.	TGTGCCAGCTCACCAAGAGGAAGTGGCAATTCACCCCTCCACTTT	CASSPRGSGNSPLHF
.	TRBV27	TRBJ2-7	TRBD1	TGTGCCAGCAGTGGGGGGACAGGCAACTACGAGCAGTACTTC	CASSGGTGNYEQYF
.	TRBV7-2	TRBJ1-1	TRBD1	TGTGCCAGCAGCCAACAGGGGGACACTGAAGCTTTCTTT	CASSQQGDTEAFF
.	TRBV5-1	TRBJ2-5	.	TGCGCCAGCAGCCCCCGGGTTAGGGGTGGGGAGACCCAGTACTTC	CASSPRVRGGETQYF
.	TRBV27	TRBJ1-2	.	TGTGCCAGCAAGGCCATCAGGGGCAACTATGGCTACACCTTC	CASKAIRGNYGYTF
.	TRBV5-6	TRBJ1-5	.	TGTGCCAGCAGCTTGGCAGGGAGCAATCAGCCCCAGCATTTT	CASSLAGSNQPQHF
.	TRBV5-6	TRBJ2-1	TRBD1	TGTGCCAGCAGCCTCCTGGACAGGGGCTTAAACAATGAGCAGTTCTTC	CASSLLDRGLNNEQFF
.	TRBV18	TRBJ2-2	TRBD2	TGTGCCAGCTCACCGGCTAGCGGGAGGGCGAACACCGGGGAGCTGTTTTTT	CASSPASGRANTGELFF
.	TRBV5-1	TRBJ2-3	TRBD2	TGCGCCAGCAGTTTTCCTGGTGGGGGGGACTTACTTAGCACAGATACGCAGTATTTT	CASSFPGGGDLLSTDTQYF
.	TRBV18	TRBJ2-7	TRBD1	TGTGCCAGCTCACCTTCCTGGACAGGGGGCTCCTACGAGCAGTACTTC	CASSPSWTGGSYEQYF
few	TRBV5-4	TRBJ1-2	.	TGTGCCAGCAGCTTGAGAGGGGGTTCTACCTATGGCTACACCTTC	CASSLRGGSTYGYTF
.	TRBV18	TRBJ1-1	.	TGTGCCAGCTCACCTACGGAGGGAAGGACTGAAGCTTTCTTT	CASSPTEGRTEAFF
few	TRBV5-1	TRBJ2-7	TRBD1	TGCGCCAGCAGCTTCGGACAGGGAACCTACGAGCAGTACTTC	CASSFGQGTYEQYF
.	TRBV30	TRBJ1-5	.	TGTGCCTGGAGTCGGGATGGCGGGACCCTTTACAATCAGCCCCAGCATTTT	CAWSRDGGTLYNQPQHF
once	TRBV6-6	TRBJ2-1	TRBD1	TGTGCCAGCAACGGTCCAGGGACAGGCTTATACAATGAGCAGTTCTTC	CASNGPGTGLYNEQFF